The 9 T cell receptor beta chains in this list originate from one sample, sequenced in a study of T cells expressing NK-cell markers. After re-calling the 5' RACE reads, TCRdb lists one entry per CDR3 protein, DNA absent. Its table records 550,000 or so distinct CDR3 sequences. Material for sequencing was blood T cells: a sorted CD56 or NKG2C T cell subset, CD4+ or CD8+ T cells, or bulk PBMC T cells (not recorded which). The origin of the receptors is a man aged 18 to 29 in good health.

The gene calls are TRBV7-3 and TRBJ1-1. CDR1 and CDR2 (germline): SGHTA, FQGTGA. CDR3 length: 13 amino acids. The CDR3 spells CASSRGGTTEAFF.

This chain links TRBV28 with TRBJ1-2; absent DNA, TCRdb's TRBD1 call cannot be checked. Germline V gene sequence: CDR1 MDHEN, CDR2 SYDVKM. The length of the CDR3 is 12 residues. CDR3 protein: CASSRGFYGYTF.

The J gene is TRBJ1-2, the V gene TRBV27. Germline loops: CDR1 MNHEY, CDR2 SMNVEV (reference sequence). The CDR3 has 14 residues. CDR3 sequence: CATGSSVWPYGYTF.

The rearrangement links TRBV5-6 to TRBJ2-1; TCRdb reports TRBD2, a call that lacks DNA to check it against. The CDR3 runs 16 residues. The germline V gene has CDR1 SGHDT and CDR2 YYEEEE. CDR3: CASSTPGLAIYNEQFF.

The rearrangement uses TRBV15 and TRBJ1-2; TCRdb calls TRBD1, which cannot be checked without DNA. Germline V gene data show CDR1 as LNHNV and CDR2 as YYDKDF (reference sequence). This CDR3 region has 16 residues. The chain's CDR3 is CATSRDRARFGYGYTF.

J is TRBJ2-7 and V is TRBV5-1. Germline-derived CDR1 and CDR2 are SGHRS and YFSETQ. This CDR3 has 14 residues. The CDR3 sequence: CASGKDRGNYEQYF. Drawing the rest from reference TRBV5-1 and TRBJ2-7, the complete variable domain is KAGVTQTPRYLIKTRGQQVTLSCSPISGHRSVSWYQQTPGQGLQFLFEYFSETQRNKGNFPGRFSGRQFSNSRSEMNVSTLELGDSALYLCASGKDRGNYEQYFGPGTRLTVT.

The J gene is TRBJ2-2, the V gene TRBV4-3; TCRdb designates TRBD1, a call that cannot be tested without DNA. CDR3 size: 14 residues. The germline gives CDR1 LGHNA, CDR2 YSLEER. The CDR3 loop reads CASSQGGGAGELFF.

This chain joins TRBV24-1 and TRBJ1-5. CDR3 length equals 15 residues. Germline V gene lookup returns CDR1 KGHDR and CDR2 SFDVKD. The chain's CDR3 is CATSDSLESNQPQHF.

The rearrangement joins TRBV5-1 to TRBJ1-1; TCRdb gives TRBD1 as the D gene, but with no DNA this cannot be confirmed. This CDR3 contains 16 residues. In germline, CDR1 is SGHRS, CDR2 YFSETQ. CDR3 loop: CASSRDSLSMNTEAFF.